These T cell receptor beta chains were read from a single sample in a study of control samples from healthy donors and cancer patients. The assay was immunoSEQ multiplex PCR, and TCRdb's table has in-frame clones only and misses some. Among about 150,000 clones listed, about nine tenths were seen once. Sequencing input: blood. The source is a young man in good health. The CDR3 runs from the conserved cysteine through the conserved F or W. The D gene is left open where the match is weak. Clone size is shown for a subset of rows, as once, few, many or a class of expanded clone.

CDR3nt	CDR3aa	d_gene	j_gene	v_gene	abundance
TGTGCCAGTAGCGGGACAGCCCGAAACATTCAGTACTTC	CASSGTARNIQYF	TRBD1	TRBJ2-4	TRBV19	NA
TGTGCCAGCTCACCGGAACATAGCAATCAGCCCCAGCATTTT	CASSPEHSNQPQHF	NA	TRBJ1-5	TRBV18	NA
TGCGCCAGCAGCTCCGACCTAGGTAGAACTGAAGCTTTCTTT	CASSSDLGRTEAFF	NA	TRBJ1-1	TRBV5-1	NA
TGTGCCAGCAGCCGGGGCCCTGAAGCTTTCTTT	CASSRGPEAFF	NA	TRBJ1-1	TRBV5-6	NA
TGTGCCAGCACCGATAAATCTAGGGTCTCTGAAGCTTTCTTT	CASTDKSRVSEAFF	NA	TRBJ1-1	TRBV5-4	NA
TGTGCCAGCAGTTCCGGACAGGGGGGCTCCTACAATGAGCAGTTCTTC	CASSSGQGGSYNEQFF	TRBD1	TRBJ2-1	TRBV6-5	NA
TGTGCCAGCAGCCGGACAGGGTCCAAGAGGACATCTGAAGCTTTCTTT	CASSRTGSKRTSEAFF	TRBD1	TRBJ1-1	TRBV3-1/TRBV3-2	once
TGTGCCAGCAAGTCGAGGGAGGGACCGATCTCCTACAATGAGCAGTTCTTC	CASKSREGPISYNEQFF	NA	TRBJ2-1	TRBV21-1	NA
TGTGCCAGCCGGACATTTAACACCGGGGAGCTGTTTTTT	CASRTFNTGELFF	NA	TRBJ2-2	TRBV27	NA
TGTGCCAGCAGTTCACAGGGGAGTGAGCAGTTCTTC	CASSSQGSEQFF	TRBD1	TRBJ2-1	TRBV12-3/TRBV12-4	NA
TGTGCCAGCAGTTCCTCAGCGGGGTATGAGCAGTTCTTC	CASSSSAGYEQFF	TRBD2	TRBJ2-1	TRBV27	NA
TGTGCCAGCAGCCCTGCGGCGGCGACTACCTATGGCTACACCTTC	CASSPAAATTYGYTF	NA	TRBJ1-2	TRBV9	NA
TGTGCCAGCTCACCAACTACAGGGGTGACGTACGAGCAGTACTTC	CASSPTTGVTYEQYF	TRBD1	TRBJ2-7	TRBV18	NA
TGTGCCAGCAGTACCGGGACAGGAACCTACGAGCAGTACTTC	CASSTGTGTYEQYF	TRBD1	TRBJ2-7	TRBV3-1/TRBV3-2	NA
TGTGCCAGCAGTAGAACTAGCGGGGAGAACATTCAGTACTTC	CASSRTSGENIQYF	TRBD2	TRBJ2-4	TRBV6-2/TRBV6-3	NA
TGTGCCATCAGGGTGACTAGCGGGAGCTCTGGGGCCAACGTCCTGACTTTC	CAIRVTSGSSGANVLTF	TRBD2	TRBJ2-6	TRBV10-3	NA
TGTGCCAGCAGCTTAGATTTCGGGCTCTACGAGCAGTACTTC	CASSLDFGLYEQYF	NA	TRBJ2-7	TRBV7-2	NA
TGTGCCAGCAGCCTCCGAGTCGATTCACCCCTCCACTTT	CASSLRVDSPLHF	NA	TRBJ1-6	TRBV11-2	NA
TGTGCCAGCAGCCACCCGACTAGCGGGGGGGCCATTGAGCAGTTCTTC	CASSHPTSGGAIEQFF	TRBD2	TRBJ2-1	TRBV3-1/TRBV3-2	NA
TGTGCCAGCAGCTTTTTCACTAGGGGTGAAGCTTTCTTT	CASSFFTRGEAFF	NA	TRBJ1-1	TRBV11-3	few
TGTGCCAGCAGTGAAGGACAGGGTTTTTTTTTGGGCGAGCAGTACTTC	CASSEGQGFFLGEQYF	TRBD1	TRBJ2-7	TRBV2	NA
TGTGCCAGCTCACCTCAGGCCGACACTGAAGCTTTCTTT	CASSPQADTEAFF	NA	TRBJ1-1	TRBV18	NA
TGTGCCAGCAGTTTCGACAGGAGCACCGGGGAGCTGTTTTTT	CASSFDRSTGELFF	NA	TRBJ2-2	TRBV7-2	NA
TGTGCCAGCAGCCGCCCTCTGGATACGCAGTATTTT	CASSRPLDTQYF	NA	TRBJ2-3	TRBV4-2	NA
TGTGCCAGCAGTGATGTCAGGAACACCGGGGAGCTGTTTTTT	CASSDVRNTGELFF	NA	TRBJ2-2	TRBV2	NA
TGTGCCAGCAGTGAAGGACTAGCGGACAAATCTGGGGCCAACGTCCTGACTTTC	CASSEGLADKSGANVLTF	TRBD2	TRBJ2-6	TRBV25-1	NA
TGTGCCAGCAGCGTAGCTTCATCAGGGTTCGGGAATGAGCAGTTCTTC	CASSVASSGFGNEQFF	NA	TRBJ2-1	TRBV9	few
TGTGCCAGCAGTGATAGAACAGGGGGCGCAGATACGCAGTATTTT	CASSDRTGGADTQYF	TRBD1	TRBJ2-3	TRBV6-4	few
TGTGCCAGCAGTCAAACAGCAAAAGAGACCCAGTACTTC	CASSQTAKETQYF	NA	TRBJ2-5	TRBV11-3	NA
TGTGCCAGCAGCGTCGGGGGTCCTAACTATGGCTACACCTTC	CASSVGGPNYGYTF	NA	TRBJ1-2	TRBV7-2	NA
TGTGCCAGCAGTGAAACAGAGAACACTGAAGCTTTCTTT	CASSETENTEAFF	NA	TRBJ1-1	TRBV6-4	NA
TGTGCCAGCAGTATAAAAGCGGTGGTGTACTTC	CASSIKAVVYF	NA	TRBJ2-7	TRBV2	once
TGTGCCACCAGTGATTTGGCTAGGACAGATACGCAGTATTTT	CATSDLARTDTQYF	NA	TRBJ2-3	TRBV24-1	NA
TGTGCCAGCAGCTTATTCCAGGGGGGCACAGATACGCAGTATTTT	CASSLFQGGTDTQYF	TRBD1	TRBJ2-3	TRBV11-2	NA
TGTGCCAGCAGTGCGCCGGGACAGGGGGCCTCTAGCAATCAGCCCCAGCATTTT	CASSAPGQGASSNQPQHF	TRBD1	TRBJ1-5	TRBV6-1	NA
TGTGCCAGCAGCTCCGGGACGCCGGGGGGGACCCAGTACTTC	CASSSGTPGGTQYF	TRBD2	TRBJ2-5	TRBV11-3	NA
TGTGCCAGCAGCCAAGATTCTCGCTACACCTTC	CASSQDSRYTF	NA	TRBJ1-2	TRBV3-1/TRBV3-2	NA
TGTGCCAGCAGCTTCTCCAGGGGATCCTACGAGCAGTACTTC	CASSFSRGSYEQYF	NA	TRBJ2-7	TRBV7-8	once
TGTGCCAGCAGCCCGATCGCCGGGAGGAAAGGAGAGACCCAGTACTTC	CASSPIAGRKGETQYF	TRBD2	TRBJ2-5	TRBV7-3	NA
TGCGCCAGCAGCCAATCCGACGGAAACACCGGGGAGCTGTTTTTT	CASSQSDGNTGELFF	NA	TRBJ2-2	TRBV4-3	once
TGTGCCAGCAGCCAAGAGGGACAGCAAAGCACAGATACGCAGTATTTT	CASSQEGQQSTDTQYF	TRBD1	TRBJ2-3	TRBV4-2	NA
TGTGCCACCAGTGACCCGGGTCAGCCCCAGCATTTT	CATSDPGQPQHF	NA	TRBJ1-5	TRBV24-1	NA
TGTGCCAGCAGTTTTTATAGCAATCAGCCCCAGCATTTT	CASSFYSNQPQHF	NA	TRBJ1-5	TRBV28	NA
TGTGCCAGCTCAAGCCGGGACGCCACCTACGAGCAGTACTTC	CASSSRDATYEQYF	NA	TRBJ2-7	TRBV18	once
TGTGCCAGCAGTGAATATTCGGGACAGGGTTATGGCTACACCTTC	CASSEYSGQGYGYTF	TRBD1	TRBJ1-2	TRBV25-1	NA